This record concerns one T cell receptor beta chain sequence. The antigen remains unidentified. With a much larger clone just one base away, this may be a read error. From the 5' RACE reads, TCRdb called clonotypes with MiXCR, one entry per CDR3 protein. The top ten clones hold 2% to 2.5% of a sample with some 62,000 distinct CDR3 sequences, approximately 31% of them seen once. General study findings and limits: Tumor-infiltrating Treg TCR alpha and beta sequences overlapped most with tumor naive CD4+ T cells, then blood naive.

Looked up from germline, CDR1 is SGHTA and CDR2 is FQGTGA. The CDR3 loop spans 12 amino acids. The ends lost 7 bases at V and 10 bases at J; junction bases unmatched: 6. This rearrangement joins TRBV7-3 to TRBJ2-2, with 7 bases that match TRBD1. Material for sequencing was tumor-infiltrating naive CD4+ T cells sorted from the breast tumor. Subset specified: naive CD4+ T cells, CD4+CD45RA+CD25-. This receptor was obtained from a female donor with breast cancer. This CDR3 is CASNTGQEELFF. The CDR3 nucleotides are TGTGCCAGCAACACCGGACAGGAGGAGCTGTTTTTT.